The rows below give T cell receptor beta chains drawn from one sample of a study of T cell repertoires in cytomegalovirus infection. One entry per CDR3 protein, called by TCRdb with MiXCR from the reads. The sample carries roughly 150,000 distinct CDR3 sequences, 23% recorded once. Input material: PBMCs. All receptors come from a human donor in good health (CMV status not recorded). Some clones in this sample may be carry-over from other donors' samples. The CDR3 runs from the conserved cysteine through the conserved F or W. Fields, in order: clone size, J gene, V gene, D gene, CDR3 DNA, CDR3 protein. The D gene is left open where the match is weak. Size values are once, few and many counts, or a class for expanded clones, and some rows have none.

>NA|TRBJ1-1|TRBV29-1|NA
TGCAGCGCTTATCTGTACGGGCACCAAACTGAAGCTTTCTTT
CSAYLYGHQTEAFF
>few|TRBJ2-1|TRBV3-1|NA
TGTGCCAGCAGCCATAGGATTGGGGGCTTCGACGCTAATGAGCAGTTCTTC
CASSHRIGGFDANEQFF
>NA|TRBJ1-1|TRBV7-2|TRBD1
TGTGCCAGCAGCCTTACAGATACGGGACAGGGGGCGCTGGCCACTGAAGCTTTCTTT
CASSLTDTGQGALATEAFF
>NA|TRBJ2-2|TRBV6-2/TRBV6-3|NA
TGTGCCAGCAGTATCCTAGGGCGCACCGGGGCGCTGTTTTTT
CASSILGRTGALFF
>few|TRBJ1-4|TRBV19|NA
TGTGCCAGTACCTCAAGGGAGGAAAAACTGTTTTTT
CASTSREEKLFF
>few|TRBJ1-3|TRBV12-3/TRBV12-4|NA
TGTGCCAGCCACGTAGGCAGCTCTGGAAACACCATATATTTT
CASHVGSSGNTIYF
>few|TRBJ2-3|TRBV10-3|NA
TGTGCCATCAGTGCAGGGGATACGCAGTATTTT
CAISAGDTQYF
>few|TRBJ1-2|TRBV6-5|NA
TGTGCCAGCAATCCCCGGGGGGGGGGGCACTATGGCTACACCTTC
CASNPRGGGHYGYTF
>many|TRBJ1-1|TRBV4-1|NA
TGCGCCAGCAGCCCGGACGGGGGCGACACTGAAGCTTTCTTT
CASSPDGGDTEAFF
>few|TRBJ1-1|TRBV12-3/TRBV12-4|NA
TGTGCCAGCAGGGTAGCGGCGGGAACTGAAGCTTTCTTT
CASRVAAGTEAFF
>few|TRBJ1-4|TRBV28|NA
TGTGCCAGCAGTTTACGGTCAACAGGGCTTAATGAAAAACTGTTTTTT
CASSLRSTGLNEKLFF
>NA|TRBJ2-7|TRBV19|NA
TGTGCCAGTAGTATGGCTACAGGAAGCTCCTACGAGCAGTACTTC
CASSMATGSSYEQYF
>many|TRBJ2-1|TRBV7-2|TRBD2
TGTGCCAGCAGCTTATGGCTAGCGGGAGACGACTCCTACAATGAGCAGTTCTTC
CASSLWLAGDDSYNEQFF
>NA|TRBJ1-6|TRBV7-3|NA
TGTGCCAGCAGCTTAGACCTAAATTCACCCCTCCACTTT
CASSLDLNSPLHF
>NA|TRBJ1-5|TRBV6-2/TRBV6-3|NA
TGTGCCAGCAGCGACGGTCAGCCCCAGCATTTT
CASSDGQPQHF
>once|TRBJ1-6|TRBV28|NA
TGTGCCAGCAGTCCCTCGGGGGGGCGGAATTCACCCCTCCACTTT
CASSPSGGRNSPLHF
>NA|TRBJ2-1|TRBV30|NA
TGTGCCTGGAGTAAAGGTAGTAGCTCCTACAATGAGCAGTTCTTC
CAWSKGSSSYNEQFF
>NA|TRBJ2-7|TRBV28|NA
TGTGCCAGCACCCCACCGGGTCTCTACGAGCAGTACTTC
CASTPPGLYEQYF
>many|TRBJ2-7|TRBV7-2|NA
TGTGCCAGCAGCTCCCGGGGGGCGCGGAACTCCTACGAGCAGTACTTC
CASSSRGARNSYEQYF
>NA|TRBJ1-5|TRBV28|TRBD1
TGTGCCAGCAGTGACCCGACAGGGGGCAATCAGCCCCAGCATTTT
CASSDPTGGNQPQHF
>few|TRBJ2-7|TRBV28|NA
TGTGCCAGCAGTTTCGATTACAGGGCGACTCACTACGAGCAGTACTTC
CASSFDYRATHYEQYF
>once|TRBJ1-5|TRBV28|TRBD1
TGTGCCAGCAGCTCTCTACCGGGACAGGGTACGGGTCAGCCCCAGCATTTT
CASSSLPGQGTGQPQHF
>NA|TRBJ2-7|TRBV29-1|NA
TGCAGCGTTGAGGTCAAGTCCTACGAGCAGTACTTC
CSVEVKSYEQYF
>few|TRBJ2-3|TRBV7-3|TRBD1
TGTGCCAGCAGCTCCTACCAGGGGGCAGTGGAGGGAAGGACAGATACGCAGTATTTT
CASSSYQGAVEGRTDTQYF
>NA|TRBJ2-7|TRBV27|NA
TGTGCCAGCGGACAATTACCCGAGCAGTACTTC
CASGQLPEQYF
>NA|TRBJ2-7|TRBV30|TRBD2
TGTGCCTGGAGTACGCGGACTAGCGGGAGAGGGTACTTC
CAWSTRTSGRGYF
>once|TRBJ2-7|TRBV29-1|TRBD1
TGCAGCGTCCTATCACCCAGGGGGTACGAGCAGTACTTC
CSVLSPRGYEQYF
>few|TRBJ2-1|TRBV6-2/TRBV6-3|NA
TGTGCCAGCGGTTCCGGGACTCACCGGAGTGAGCAGTTCTTC
CASGSGTHRSEQFF
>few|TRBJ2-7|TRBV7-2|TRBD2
TGTGCCAGCAGCTTGAATAGCGGGAGTTACGAGCAGTACTTC
CASSLNSGSYEQYF
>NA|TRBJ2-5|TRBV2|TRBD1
TGTGCCAGCAGTGCTTGGGGCAGGGGGCCGCAAGAGACCCAGTACTTC
CASSAWGRGPQETQYF
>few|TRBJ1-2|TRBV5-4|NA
TGTGCCAGCAGCTTGGAAGTCGGCCCGGTTAATGGCTACACCTTC
CASSLEVGPVNGYTF
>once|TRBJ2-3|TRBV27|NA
TGTGCCAGCAGTTTAAGGGGACAACTACGGGCAGATACGCAGTATTTT
CASSLRGQLRADTQYF
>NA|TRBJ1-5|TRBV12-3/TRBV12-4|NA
TGTGCCAGCAGCCGGGGAGTCTGGCCCCAGCATTTT
CASSRGVWPQHF
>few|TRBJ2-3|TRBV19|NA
TGTGCCACCAGTAGAGAGGGGCCCCGAACAACTAAAAGCACAGATACGCAGTATTTT
CATSREGPRTTKSTDTQYF
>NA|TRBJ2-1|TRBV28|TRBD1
TGTGCCAGCAGTTACACAGGGGTTTACAATGAGCAGTTCTTC
CASSYTGVYNEQFF
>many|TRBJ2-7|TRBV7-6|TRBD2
TGTGCCAGCAGCTTAGAAGCGGGAGCCGAGCAGTACTTC
CASSLEAGAEQYF
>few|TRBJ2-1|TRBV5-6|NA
TGTGCCAGCAGCACCAGGTGGGTTGGACCCGACTACAATGAGCAGTTCTTC
CASSTRWVGPDYNEQFF